The rows below give T cell receptor beta chains drawn from one sample of a study of immune characterization of retroperitoneal liposarcoma. A single record per CDR3 protein comes from TCRdb applying MiXCR to the PCR reads. The sample includes 10,000 or so distinct CDR3 sequences, over 25% seen only once; the top ten take approximately 8.8%. Sequencing was carried out using tumor tissue. These receptors were obtained from a male donor with retroperitoneal liposarcoma. Both conserved end residues are part of each CDR3. Fields, in order: D gene, clone size, V gene, J gene, CDR3 DNA, CDR3 protein. A D gene is named only where the DNA matches it firmly. For some rows the clone size is stated as once, few or many, or as a class when expanded; others skip it.

d_gene: .
abundance: few
v_gene: TRBV7-2
j_gene: TRBJ1-5
CDR3nt: TGTGCCAGCAGCTTTACAGGGCCTGGGCAGCCCCAGCATTTT
CDR3aa: CASSFTGPGQPQHF

d_gene: TRBD1
abundance: many
v_gene: TRBV10-3
j_gene: TRBJ2-7
CDR3nt: TGTGCCATCAGGGGGACAGACTACGAGCAGTACTTC
CDR3aa: CAIRGTDYEQYF

d_gene: TRBD1
abundance: .
v_gene: TRBV12-3/TRBV12-4
j_gene: TRBJ1-4
CDR3nt: TGTGCCAGCAGACTCCAGGGGGCCGTTTTTGAAAAACTGTTTTTT
CDR3aa: CASRLQGAVFEKLFF

d_gene: TRBD1
abundance: medium-sized
v_gene: TRBV12-3/TRBV12-4
j_gene: TRBJ2-2
CDR3nt: TGTGCCAGCAGTGGGGGGGACAGGGACACCGGGGAGCTGTTTTTT
CDR3aa: CASSGGDRDTGELFF

d_gene: TRBD1
abundance: few
v_gene: TRBV6-1
j_gene: TRBJ2-1
CDR3nt: TGTGCCAGCAGCTCGTGGACAGGGGGCGAGTACAATGAGCAGTTCTTC
CDR3aa: CASSSWTGGEYNEQFF

d_gene: TRBD1
abundance: medium-sized
v_gene: TRBV6-1
j_gene: TRBJ2-5
CDR3nt: TGTGCCAGCAGTGACCCGAGGGACAGGGGGGAAGAGACCCAGTACTTC
CDR3aa: CASSDPRDRGEETQYF

d_gene: TRBD2
abundance: .
v_gene: TRBV25-1
j_gene: TRBJ2-1
CDR3nt: TGTGCCAGCAGTGAATATTCCGGGAGGGCCAACGAGCAGTTCTTC
CDR3aa: CASSEYSGRANEQFF

d_gene: .
abundance: .
v_gene: TRBV6-1
j_gene: TRBJ2-4
CDR3nt: TGTGCCAGCAGTGAACTTGAGGGCGGGCCGCAAAACATTCAGTACTTC
CDR3aa: CASSELEGGPQNIQYF

d_gene: .
abundance: medium-sized
v_gene: TRBV12-3/TRBV12-4
j_gene: TRBJ2-2
CDR3nt: TGTGCCAGCAGTTCCCCCTGGACTACAAACACCGGGGAGCTGTTTTTT
CDR3aa: CASSSPWTTNTGELFF

d_gene: TRBD2
abundance: medium-sized
v_gene: TRBV7-2
j_gene: TRBJ2-5
CDR3nt: TGTGCCAGCAGCATGCGCTCGAGCGGGAGTCTAGAGACCCAGTACTTC
CDR3aa: CASSMRSSGSLETQYF

d_gene: .
abundance: .
v_gene: TRBV7-6
j_gene: TRBJ2-5
CDR3nt: TGTGCCAGCAGCTTAGGGCGACTGGCGGTCCAAGAGACCCAGTACTTC
CDR3aa: CASSLGRLAVQETQYF

d_gene: .
abundance: .
v_gene: TRBV7-8
j_gene: TRBJ1-2
CDR3nt: TGTGCCAGCAGCTTGGGGGAGACTAACTATGGCTACACCTTC
CDR3aa: CASSLGETNYGYTF

d_gene: TRBD2
abundance: few
v_gene: TRBV6-1
j_gene: TRBJ2-1
CDR3nt: TGTGCCAGCAGTTCAACTAGCGGGGCGACCTACGAGCAGTTCTTC
CDR3aa: CASSSTSGATYEQFF

d_gene: .
abundance: .
v_gene: TRBV6-5
j_gene: TRBJ1-1
CDR3nt: TGTGCCAGCCGGGACTTGACTGAAGCTTTCTTT
CDR3aa: CASRDLTEAFF

d_gene: TRBD2
abundance: large
v_gene: TRBV7-2
j_gene: TRBJ2-1
CDR3nt: TGTGCCAGCAGCTTAGATCCTAGCGGCTACGAGCAGTTCTTC
CDR3aa: CASSLDPSGYEQFF

d_gene: .
abundance: many
v_gene: TRBV11-3
j_gene: TRBJ2-1
CDR3nt: TGTGCCAGCAGCCCCCTGGGGGTATTGAGCTACGAGCAGTTCTTC
CDR3aa: CASSPLGVLSYEQFF

d_gene: .
abundance: many
v_gene: TRBV6-1
j_gene: TRBJ2-1
CDR3nt: TGTGCCAGCAGTGACACCGAGGCGTACCAAGAGACCCAGTTCTTC
CDR3aa: CASSDTEAYQETQFF

d_gene: .
abundance: many
v_gene: TRBV7-6
j_gene: TRBJ2-1
CDR3nt: TGTGCCAGCAGCCAAAATCCGGGTCCCCAGTTCTTC
CDR3aa: CASSQNPGPQFF